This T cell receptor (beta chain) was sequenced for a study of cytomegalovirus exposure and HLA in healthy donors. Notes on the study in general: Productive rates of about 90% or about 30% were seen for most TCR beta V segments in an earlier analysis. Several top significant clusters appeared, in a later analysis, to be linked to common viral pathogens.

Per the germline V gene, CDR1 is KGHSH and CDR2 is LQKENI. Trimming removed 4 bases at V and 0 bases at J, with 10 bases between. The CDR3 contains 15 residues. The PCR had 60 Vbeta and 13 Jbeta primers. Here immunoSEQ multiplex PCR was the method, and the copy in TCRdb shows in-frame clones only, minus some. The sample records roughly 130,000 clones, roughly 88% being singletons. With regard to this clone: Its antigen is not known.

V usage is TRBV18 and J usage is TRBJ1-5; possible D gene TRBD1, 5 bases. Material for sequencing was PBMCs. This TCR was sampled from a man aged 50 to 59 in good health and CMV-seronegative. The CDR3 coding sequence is TGTGCCAGCTCACAATTCAGGGATAGCAATCAGCCCCAGCATTTT. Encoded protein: CASSQFRDSNQPQHF.